These T cell receptor beta chains were read from a single sample in a study of T-cell reconstitution after alpha-beta-depleted transplantation in children. Each CDR3 protein is one row after TCRdb ran MiXCR on the PCR reads. The sample has around 530,000 distinct CDR3 sequences, around a third seen once. The material was PBMCs from the stem cell graft donor, obtained from the stem cell graft. Receptors were obtained from a human donor who donated a stem cell graft to a child with aplastic anemia. The CDR3 runs from the conserved cysteine through the conserved F or W. D genes are given only for firm matches. Clone size is not always given. Where it is, it says once, few, many or a class for expanded clones.

V,J,D,size,CDR3,DNA
TRBV11-2,TRBJ2-3,.,few,CASSPRSHASTDTQYF,TGTGCCAGCAGCCCCCGAAGTCACGCTAGCACAGATACGCAGTATTTT
TRBV29-1,TRBJ2-5,.,few,CSAPDREETQYF,TGCAGCGCGCCGGACAGAGAAGAGACCCAGTACTTC
TRBV20-1,TRBJ2-4,TRBD2,few,CSARDNGLAGNIQYF,TGCAGTGCTAGAGATAATGGACTAGCGGGAAACATTCAGTACTTC
TRBV19,TRBJ2-3,.,.,CASTSGASVTDTQYF,TGTGCCAGTACCTCCGGGGCAAGTGTCACAGATACGCAGTATTTT
TRBV29-1,TRBJ2-7,TRBD2,few,CSVLGVLAGEQYF,TGCAGCGTCCTCGGAGTCCTAGCGGGGGAGCAGTACTTC
TRBV5-4,TRBJ2-1,.,.,CAGSLEEGGAYEQFF,TGTGCCGGCAGCTTGGAGGAAGGGGGGGCATACGAGCAGTTCTTC
TRBV4-3,TRBJ2-7,TRBD1,.,CASSQDFTGGLSYEQYF,TGCGCCAGCAGCCAAGATTTTACAGGGGGACTCTCCTACGAGCAGTACTTC
TRBV7-8,TRBJ1-2,TRBD1,.,CASSSNYYRDSYGYTF,TGTGCCAGCAGCTCAAACTATTACCGGGACAGCTATGGCTACACCTTC
TRBV20-1,TRBJ2-7,.,few,CSARVQGRYEQYF,TGCAGTGCTAGAGTTCAAGGAAGGTACGAGCAGTACTTC
TRBV6-5,TRBJ2-1,.,.,CASSYFQVSYNEQFF,TGTGCCAGCAGTTACTTTCAGGTTTCCTACAATGAGCAGTTCTTC
TRBV5-4,TRBJ2-1,.,.,CASSLGGDTDYNEQFF,TGTGCCAGCAGCCTAGGGGGGGACACGGATTACAATGAGCAGTTCTTC
TRBV5-5,TRBJ2-7,.,few,CASTLIQTSYEQYF,TGTGCCAGCACATTGATCCAGACTTCCTACGAGCAGTACTTC
TRBV20-1,TRBJ1-1,.,.,CSEGGGNTEAFF,TGCAGTGAGGGGGGGGGAAACACTGAAGCTTTCTTT
TRBV10-3,TRBJ2-5,TRBD1,few,CAISESKGAIETQYF,TGTGCCATCAGTGAGTCGAAGGGGGCCATAGAGACCCAGTACTTC
TRBV7-3,TRBJ2-5,TRBD2,.,CASSSQAGDQETQYF,TGTGCCAGCAGCTCCCAAGCGGGGGACCAAGAGACCCAGTACTTC
TRBV11-3,TRBJ2-1,.,.,CASSQILMVDSSNEQFF,TGTGCCAGCAGCCAGATATTGATGGTCGACTCCAGCAATGAGCAGTTCTTC
TRBV30,TRBJ1-3,.,few,CAWSVGVSGNTIYF,TGTGCCTGGAGTGTAGGGGTCTCTGGAAACACCATATATTTT
TRBV20-1,TRBJ2-7,TRBD1,few,CSARTNRGVYEQYF,TGCAGTGCTAGAACAAACAGGGGAGTTTACGAGCAGTACTTC
TRBV30,TRBJ1-2,.,many,CAWSSGTRGYTF,TGTGCCTGGAGTTCCGGGACAAGGGGCTACACCTTC
TRBV7-9,TRBJ2-1,TRBD1,few,CASSYGTANEQFF,TGTGCCAGCAGCTACGGGACAGCAAATGAGCAGTTCTTC
TRBV20-1,TRBJ1-4,TRBD1,few,CSATIRQGGREKLFF,TGCAGTGCTACAATCCGACAGGGAGGAAGGGAAAAACTGTTTTTT